This entry lists 32 T cell receptor beta chains sequenced from one sample in a study of blood T cell repertoires in COVID-19 (dated by TCRdb to the early 2020s). Receptor amplification or capture employed the immunoSEQ multiplex PCR assay. TCRdb mirrors the immuneACCESS table, restricted to in-frame sequences. Some clones are absent from its copies; in checked studies, under half trace to an unresolved V gene, and the reason for the others is unknown. The sample table shows 310,000 or so clones, and roughly 86% are seen once. In total, the top ten clones hold around 9% of the sample. The sequenced sample consisted of PBMCs or T cells enriched from blood (not recorded which). Receptors originate from a woman between 18 and 29 years old who had recovered from COVID-19.

The chain recombines TRBV5-5 with TRBJ2-5, with D possibly being TRBD1 (6 bases). Trimming took 6 bases from V and 4 from J, leaving 13 bases between them. The CDR3 has 13 residues. Per the germline V gene, CDR1 is SGHKS and CDR2 is YYEKEE (reference sequence). The CDR3 protein is CASINTGRETQYF. CDR3 coding DNA: TGTGCCAGCATTAATACAGGGAGAGAGACCCAGTACTTC.

CDR3 bases: TGTGCCAGCAGCCCCGACAGGAGCTCTGGAAACACCATATATTTT. This encodes CASSPDRSSGNTIYF. V is TRBV7-3 and J is TRBJ1-3; D may be TRBD1 (6 bases). Per germline, CDR1 SGHTA and CDR2 FQGTGA. Trimming took off 5 bases at V and 0 bases at J, with 11 bases between the two ends. The CDR3 sequence is 15 residues long.

The CDR3, as DNA: TGTGCCAGTAGTTACTCGGGGAATGAGCAGTTCTTC. It is translated as CASSYSGNEQFF. V gene TRBV19 combines with J gene TRBJ2-1, with D possibly TRBD2 on 5 matching bases. Germline loops: CDR1 LNHDA, CDR2 SQIVND (reference sequence). Trimming cost V 5 bases and J 7 bases, with 9 bases left between them. CDR3 length: 12 amino acids.

The chain combines TRBV7-3 with TRBJ1-1; 9 positions agree with TRBD1. Looked up from germline, CDR1 is SGHTA and CDR2 is FQGTGA. V was clipped by 5 bases and J by 4 bases; unmatched bases: 8. This CDR3 contains 15 residues. CDR3 amino acids: CASSTTGTGTTEAFF. The CDR3 DNA sequence: TGTGCCAGCAGCACTACCGGGACAGGGACCACTGAAGCTTTCTTT.

This chain joins TRBV27 and TRBJ1-2; possibly TRBD1 for D (6 bases). Per the germline V gene, CDR1 is MNHEY and CDR2 is SMNVEV (reference sequence). V was cut by 7 bases and J by 6 bases, with 9 bases left in between. The CDR3 extends over 11 amino acids. CDR3: CASKHRDGYTF. In nucleotides, the CDR3 is TGTGCCAGCAAACACAGGGATGGCTACACCTTC.

CDR3 coding DNA: TGTGCCACCAGTGATTTACGGGATGCCGGGGAGCTGTTTTTT. This gives the protein CATSDLRDAGELFF. The V call is TRBV24-1, the J call TRBJ2-2; maybe TRBD2 (5 bases). Germline V CDR1 and CDR2: KGHDR, SFDVKD. The CDR3 sequence is 14 residues long. V lost 1 base to trimming and J lost 6 bases, with 8 bases between them.

V gene TRBV21-1 combines with J gene TRBJ1-2; the table calls TRBD1, which could not be checked here. TRBV21-1 is classified as a pseudogene. The CDR3 length is 17 residues. The chain's CDR3 is CASSKEGVKGSNYGYTF. The DNA for the CDR3 is TGTGCCAGCAGCAAAGAAGGGGTAAAGGGAAGTAACTATGGCTACACCTTC.

The V call is TRBV11-2, the J call TRBJ2-7, with TRBD2 matching over 10 bases. The CDR3 covers 15 residues. V lost 5 bases and J lost 7; bases outside the gene matches: 11. The germline V gene has CDR1 SGHAT and CDR2 FQNNGV. The CDR3 loop reads CASSRTSGTAYEQYF. In nucleotides, the CDR3 is TGTGCCAGCAGCCGTACTAGCGGGACCGCGTATGAGCAGTACTTC.

This chain joins TRBV19 and TRBJ1-2; D is possibly TRBD1 (5 bases). The CDR3 extends over 13 amino acids. The V gene's germline CDR1 is LNHDA and CDR2 SQIVND (reference sequence). V was cut by 2 bases and J by 8 bases, with 12 bases left in between. The CDR3 loop reads CASSITGPGGYTF. CDR3 nucleotide sequence: TGTGCCAGTAGTATAACAGGACCAGGCGGCTACACCTTC.

This clone showed up just once. The V gene is TRBV18, the J gene TRBJ2-3, with D possibly matching TRBD1 (5 bases). This CDR3 has 15 amino acids. CDR1 KGHSH and CDR2 LQKENI come from the germline V gene. V lost 6 bases and J 4 bases, leaving 17 bases between the germline ends. The CDR3 here is CASSTPRQGADTQYF. The CDR3 DNA is TGTGCCAGCTCGACACCACGGCAGGGTGCAGATACGCAGTATTTT.

The genes are TRBV6-2 or TRBV6-3 and TRBJ1-6; D unclear. This CDR3 is 15 amino acids long. From germline, CDR1 is MNHEY and CDR2 SVGEGT. Between the trimmed V and J ends, which lost 2 bases and 7 bases, there was a span of 12 bases. CDR3 in amino acids: CASSYNRGANSPLHF. CDR3 DNA sequence: TGTGCCAGCAGTTACAACCGGGGAGCGAATTCACCCCTCCACTTT.

This clone was counted a single time. The chain links TRBV28 to TRBJ1-1; 9 bases map to TRBD1. CDR3 length: 15 amino acids. Losses at the gene ends were 11 bases for V and 3 bases for J; bases not matched to a gene: 13. CDR1 MDHEN and CDR2 SYDVKM come from the germline V gene. The CDR3 region is CAAVSTGGAHTEAFF. The CDR3 DNA reads TGTGCCGCCGTCTCGACAGGGGGAGCGCACACTGAAGCTTTCTTT.

V is TRBV7-8 and J is TRBJ1-1; no reliable D call. Germline V lookup: CDR1 SGHVS, CDR2 FQNEAQ. Trimming pared 1 base from V and 4 bases from J, leaving 10 bases between. The CDR3 spans 14 residues. CDR3 protein: CASSLVDPGTEAFF. Here the CDR3 DNA reads TGTGCCAGCAGCTTAGTGGATCCGGGCACTGAAGCTTTCTTT.

The chain links TRBV10-2 to TRBJ2-2, with TRBD2 matching 10 bases. This CDR3 comprises 16 residues. CDR1 and CDR2 (germline): WSHSY, SAAADI. Germline trimming cut 5 bases from V and 2 bases from J; bases unmatched to any gene: 5. CDR3 nucleotide sequence: TGCGCCAGCAGTCCTAGCGGGGGCGCCAACACCGGGGAGCTGTTTTTT. Amino acid sequence: CASSPSGGANTGELFF.

The chain couples TRBV7-2 to TRBJ2-3; 9 bases match TRBD2. The germline V gene encodes CDR1 SGHTA and CDR2 FQGNSA. The V segment lost 1 base and the J segment 2 bases; nucleotides outside the gene matches: 10. There are 18 residues in the CDR3. The CDR3: CASSLGGVLAGFTDTQYF. As DNA, the CDR3 is TGTGCCAGCAGCTTAGGGGGGGTTCTAGCGGGATTCACAGATACGCAGTATTTT.

V gene TRBV5-1 combines with J gene TRBJ1-2; 7 bases map to TRBD1. Germline values: CDR1 SGHRS, CDR2 YFSETQ. This CDR3 is built from 14 residues. After removal of 0 bases from V and 3 bases from J, the junction contained 2 bases not matched to a gene. The CDR3 reads CASSLVRGDYGYTF. CDR3 DNA sequence: TGCGCCAGCAGCTTGGTCAGGGGGGACTATGGCTACACCTTC.

This chain links TRBV28 with TRBJ1-4; no clear D. From germline, CDR1 is MDHEN and CDR2 SYDVKM. The CDR3 has 14 amino acids. The V and J ends lost 3 bases and 8 bases respectively, with 13 bases between them. CDR3 nucleotides: TGTGCCAGCAGTTTTCGGATAACGGGGGAAAAACTGTTTTTT. Translation gives CASSFRITGEKLFF.

Only one count was recorded for this clone. The V call is TRBV9, the J call TRBJ2-7; D is unresolved. This CDR3 contains 14 residues. V was shortened by 0 bases and J by 0 bases, with 7 bases between the two germline ends. Germline CDR1 and CDR2: SGDLS and YYNGEE. The CDR3 reads CASSVESSSYEQYF. DNA for the CDR3: TGTGCCAGCAGCGTAGAATCCAGCTCCTACGAGCAGTACTTC.

The CDR3 nucleotides are TGTGCCAGCAGCCAAACCGGAGATACGCAGTATTTT. Translating gives CASSQTGDTQYF. The chain employs TRBV3-1 (or the pseudogene TRBV3-2) and TRBJ2-3, with D unclear. V was pared by 2 bases and J by 5 bases, with 5 bases between. This CDR3 region has 12 residues. CDR1 LGHDT and CDR2 YNNKEL come from the germline V gene (reference sequence).

The CDR3 DNA sequence: TGTGCTAGTGGGCTAGCTATGAACACTGAAGCTTTCTTT. Translating gives CASGLAMNTEAFF. V usage is TRBV12-5 and J usage is TRBJ1-1; D gene unclear. With 6 bases removed from V and 0 bases from J, the gap between germline ends came to 8 bases. Germline lookup yields CDR1 LGHNT and CDR2 FRNRAP. This CDR3 is 13 amino acids long.

The chain couples TRBV5-1 to TRBJ2-3; D is unclear. The CDR3 loop spans 11 amino acids. Trimming removed 2 bases at V and 5 bases at J, with 3 bases between. Germline V gives CDR1 SGHRS, CDR2 YFSETQ. CDR3 in amino acids: CASSFRDTQYF. The CDR3 DNA reads as TGCGCCAGCAGCTTCCGAGATACGCAGTATTTT.

The rearrangement uses TRBV4-2 and TRBJ1-1; D gene ambiguous. V gave up 4 bases and J gave up 1 base, with 16 bases separating them. The CDR3 totals 16 residues. Germline CDR1 reads LGHNA; CDR2 reads YNFKEQ. CDR3 nucleotides: TGTGCCAGCAGCCCAGCCCGCTGGAGGAGGAACACTGAAGCTTTCTTT. It codes for CASSPARWRRNTEAFF.

The chain carries TRBV20-1 and TRBJ2-3, with 7 bases lining up with TRBD2. The CDR3 is made up of 14 amino acids. Germline V lookup: CDR1 DFQATT, CDR2 SNEGSKA (reference sequence). Germline trimming cut 3 bases from V and 2 bases from J; bases unmatched to any gene: 5. CDR3 sequence reads: CSASSQRDTDTQYF. CDR3 sequence (DNA): TGCAGTGCTAGTTCCCAGCGGGACACAGATACGCAGTATTTT.

This chain uses TRBV15 with TRBJ1-5; D is unresolved. V was trimmed by 1 base and J by 9 bases, leaving 16 bases between them. Germline CDR1 and CDR2: LNHNV and YYDKDF (reference sequence). The CDR3 extends over 15 amino acids. CDR3 residues: CATSRVVTGMMPQHF. The CDR3 region has the DNA TGTGCCACCAGCAGAGTGGTCACCGGGATGATGCCCCAGCATTTT. Based on the CDR3 plus reference TRBV15 and TRBJ1-5, the full variable domain is DAMVIQNPRYQVTQFGKPVTLSCSQTLNHNVMYWYQQKSSQAPKLLFHYYDKDFNNEADTPDNFQSRRPNTSFCFLDIRSPGLGDTAMYLCATSRVVTGMMPQHFGDGTRLSIL.

The chain links TRBV7-9 to TRBJ1-1; perhaps TRBD1 as D (6 bases). With 9 bases removed from V and 1 base from J, the gap between germline ends came to 15 bases. CDR3 length: 14 residues. Germline V gene data show CDR1 as SEHNR and CDR2 as FQNEAQ (reference sequence). CDR3 DNA: TGTGCCAGAGAAAGACAGGATAGGAACACTGAAGCTTTCTTT. Translating it yields CARERQDRNTEAFF.

The chain is built from TRBV18 and TRBJ2-7; TRBD2 agrees at 8 bases. The CDR3 loop spans 15 amino acids. Germline lookup yields CDR1 KGHSH and CDR2 LQKENI. V lost 3 bases to trimming and J lost 0 bases; unmatched junction nucleotides: 4. CDR3 sequence: CASSPGGVSSYEQYF. The CDR3 nucleotides read TGTGCCAGCTCACCCGGGGGGGTCAGCTCCTACGAGCAGTACTTC.

This clone was counted only a few times. The genes are TRBV6-5 and TRBJ1-6, with D possibly TRBD1 on 5 matching bases. The CDR3 has 14 residues. The V gene lost 6 bases and the J gene lost 10 bases, with 16 bases spanning the gap. Germline loops: CDR1 MNHEY, CDR2 SVGAGI. CDR3 amino acids: CASRRDRGRSPLHF. Written as DNA, the CDR3 is TGTGCCAGCAGGCGGGACCGGGGTCGATCACCCCTCCACTTT.

V usage is TRBV7-9 and J usage is TRBJ1-2, with D perhaps TRBD1 (6 bases). Germline loops: CDR1 SEHNR, CDR2 FQNEAQ (reference sequence). V lost 2 bases and J lost 4, with 17 bases in between. This CDR3 is 16 amino acids long. In DNA form, the CDR3 reads TGTGCCAGCAGCTTAACCCCAATGGACAGTCTCTATGGCTACACCTTC. Its translation is CASSLTPMDSLYGYTF.

The chain employs TRBV4-2 and TRBJ1-4, with 8 bases matching TRBD1. The germline CDR1 and CDR2 sequences are LGHNA and YNFKEQ. Losses at the gene ends were 8 bases for V and 7 bases for J; bases not matched to a gene: 6. This CDR3 has 13 amino acids. The CDR3 spells CASRDRGSEKLFF. The CDR3 DNA reads as TGTGCCAGCCGTGACAGGGGTAGTGAAAAACTGTTTTTT.

V and J are TRBV5-1 and TRBJ2-3, with TRBD2 identical over 12 bases. CDR3 length equals 17 residues. The germline V gene encodes CDR1 SGHRS and CDR2 YFSETQ. V was pared by 3 bases and J by 5 bases, with 10 bases of the junction left unmatched. The CDR3 is CASSYTRLAGAGDTQYF. The CDR3 region has the DNA TGCGCCAGCAGCTACACCAGACTAGCGGGAGCGGGAGATACGCAGTATTTT.

Only a few counts were recorded for this clone. This sequence joins TRBV14 and TRBJ1-1; the D is unclear. Germline values: CDR1 SGHDN, CDR2 FVKESK. The CDR3 runs 15 residues. The V and J ends lost 1 base and 11 bases respectively, with 20 bases between them. CDR3 nucleotides: TGTGCCAGCAGCCAAGTATTCCGGGCGGGCACCGGGGCTTTCTTT. Translating gives CASSQVFRAGTGAFF.

This clone was found a few times. The V gene is TRBV10-3, the J gene TRBJ2-7; tentatively, D is TRBD2 (6 bases). Between the trimmed V and J ends, which lost 3 bases and 2 bases, there was a span of 11 bases. This CDR3 spans 14 amino acids. Germline-derived CDR1 and CDR2 are ENHRY and SYGVKD. CDR3 protein: CAISEAGSPYEQYF. For the CDR3, the DNA is TGTGCCATCAGTGAAGCCGGGAGTCCCTACGAGCAGTACTTC.